The TCR beta chain under discussion was sequenced for a study of blood T cell repertoires in COVID-19. Study summary: COVID-19 samples, acute and convalescent, were from the United States, Italy and Spain.

Sequenced by immunoSEQ multiplex PCR; TCRdb stores in-frame clones only, minus some. The table shows approximately 230,000 clones, with around 89% occurring only once. Participant-given clinical history determined each cohort assignment. Recovered Cohort 3 donors showed two negative PCRs, clearance, or symptom resolution. The V segment lost 7 bases and the J segment 9 bases; nucleotides outside the gene matches: 7. CDR1 and CDR2 (germline): MDHEN, SYDVKM. The CDR3 extends over 13 amino acids. The chain carries TRBV28 and TRBJ1-5; 9 bases map to TRBD1. Material: PBMCs or T cells enriched from blood (not recorded which). The sequence was obtained from a woman in her 30s who had recovered from COVID-19. In nucleotides, the CDR3 is TGTGCCAGCATCCTGACAGGGGGAGGGCCCCAGCATTTT. As protein: CASILTGGGPQHF. The variable domain in full, with the rest retrieved from reference TRBV28 and TRBJ1-5, is DVKVTQSSRYLVKRTGEKVFLECVQDMDHENMFWYRQDPGLGLRLIYFSYDVKMKEKGDIPEGYSVSREKKERFSLILESASTNQTSMYLCASILTGGGPQHFGDGTRLSIL.